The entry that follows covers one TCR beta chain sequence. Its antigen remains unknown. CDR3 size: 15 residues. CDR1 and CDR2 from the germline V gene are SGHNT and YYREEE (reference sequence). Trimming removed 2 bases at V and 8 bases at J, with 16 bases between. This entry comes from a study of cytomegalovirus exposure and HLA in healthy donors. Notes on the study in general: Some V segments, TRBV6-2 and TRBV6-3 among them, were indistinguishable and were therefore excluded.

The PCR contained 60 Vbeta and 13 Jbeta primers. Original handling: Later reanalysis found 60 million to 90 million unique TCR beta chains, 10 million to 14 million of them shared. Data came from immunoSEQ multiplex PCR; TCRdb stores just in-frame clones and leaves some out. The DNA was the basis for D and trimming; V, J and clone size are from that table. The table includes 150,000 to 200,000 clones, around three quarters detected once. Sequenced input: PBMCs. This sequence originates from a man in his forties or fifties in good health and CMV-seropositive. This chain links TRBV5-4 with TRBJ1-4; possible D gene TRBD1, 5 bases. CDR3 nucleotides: TGTGCCAGCAGCTTCGGTGGGGGAGGAGACGAAAAACTGTTTTTT. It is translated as CASSFGGGGDEKLFF.